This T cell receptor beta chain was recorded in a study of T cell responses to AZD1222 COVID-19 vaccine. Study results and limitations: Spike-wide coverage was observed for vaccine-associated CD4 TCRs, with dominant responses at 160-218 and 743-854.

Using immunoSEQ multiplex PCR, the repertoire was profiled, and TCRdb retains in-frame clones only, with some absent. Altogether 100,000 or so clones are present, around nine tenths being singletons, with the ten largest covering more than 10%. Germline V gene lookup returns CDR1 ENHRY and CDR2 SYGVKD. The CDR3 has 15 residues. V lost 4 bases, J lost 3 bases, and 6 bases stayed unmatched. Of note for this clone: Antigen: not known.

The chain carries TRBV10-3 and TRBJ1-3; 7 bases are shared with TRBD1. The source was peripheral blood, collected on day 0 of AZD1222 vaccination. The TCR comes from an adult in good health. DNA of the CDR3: TGTGCCATCAGTGCGGGCAGGGGGTATGGAAACACCATATATTTT. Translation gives CAISAGRGYGNTIYF.